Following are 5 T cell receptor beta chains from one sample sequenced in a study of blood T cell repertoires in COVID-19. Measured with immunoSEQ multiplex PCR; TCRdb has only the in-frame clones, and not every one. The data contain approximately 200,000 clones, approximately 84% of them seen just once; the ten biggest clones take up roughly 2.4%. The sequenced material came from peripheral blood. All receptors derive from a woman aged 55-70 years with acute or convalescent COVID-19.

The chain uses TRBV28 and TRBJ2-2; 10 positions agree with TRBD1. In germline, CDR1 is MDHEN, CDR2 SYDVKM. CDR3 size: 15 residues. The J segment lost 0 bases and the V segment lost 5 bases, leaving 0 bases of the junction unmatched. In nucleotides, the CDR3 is TGTGCCAGCAGTGGACAGGGGGCGAACACCGGGGAGCTGTTTTTT. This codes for CASSGQGANTGELFF. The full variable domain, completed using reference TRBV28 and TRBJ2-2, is DVKVTQSSRYLVKRTGEKVFLECVQDMDHENMFWYRQDPGLGLRLIYFSYDVKMKEKGDIPEGYSVSREKKERFSLILESASTNQTSMYLCASSGQGANTGELFFGEGSRLTVL.

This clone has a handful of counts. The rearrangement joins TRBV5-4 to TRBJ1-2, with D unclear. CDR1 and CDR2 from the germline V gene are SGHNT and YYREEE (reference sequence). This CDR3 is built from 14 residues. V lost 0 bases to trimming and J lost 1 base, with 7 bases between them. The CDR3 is CASSLDGGNYGYTF. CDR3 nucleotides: TGTGCCAGCAGCTTGGACGGTGGTAACTATGGCTACACCTTC. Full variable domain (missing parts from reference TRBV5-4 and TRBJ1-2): ETGVTQSPTHLIKTRGQQVTLRCSSQSGHNTVSWYQQALGQGPQFIFQYYREEENGRGNFPPRFSGLQFPNYSSELNVNALELDDSALYLCASSLDGGNYGYTFGSGTRLTVV.

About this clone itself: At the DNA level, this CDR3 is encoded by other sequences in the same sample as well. CDR3 in DNA: TGCAGCGTTGAATCCAATTATGGCTACACCTTC. This encodes CSVESNYGYTF. The gene calls are TRBV29-1 and TRBJ1-2; D not certain. The CDR3 covers 11 residues. V lost 2 bases and J lost 5, with 6 bases in between. Looked up from germline, CDR1 is SQVTM and CDR2 is ANQGSEA.

CDR3 nucleotides: TGTGCCAGCAGCTTGGCACCCCTAGCGGGGGTTGAGCAGTACTTC. Amino acid sequence: CASSLAPLAGVEQYF. The rearrangement uses TRBV5-6 and TRBJ2-7, with TRBD2 identical over 10 bases. Germline V gives CDR1 SGHDT, CDR2 YYEEEE. The CDR3 totals 15 residues. Trimming cost V 0 bases and J 7 bases; bases outside gene matches: 7.

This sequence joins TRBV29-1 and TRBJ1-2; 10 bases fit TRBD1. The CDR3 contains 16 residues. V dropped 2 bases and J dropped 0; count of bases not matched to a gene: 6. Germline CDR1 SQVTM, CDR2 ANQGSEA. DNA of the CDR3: TGCAGCGTTGAACCGGTCGGGACAGGGGCTAACTATGGCTACACCTTC. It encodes CSVEPVGTGANYGYTF.